These 24 T cell receptor beta chains were sequenced from one sample in a study of blood T cell repertoires in COVID-19. Produced via immunoSEQ multiplex PCR; TCRdb's table is partial and in-frame only. The data hold almost 250,000 clones, with around 88% observed a single time. Sequenced: peripheral blood. These receptors were collected from an elderly woman with COVID-19, enrolled during active disease.

V is TRBV28 and J is TRBJ1-2; D uncertain. The CDR3 consists of 13 residues. Germline V CDR1 and CDR2: MDHEN, SYDVKM. V lost 6 bases and J lost 8, with 16 bases in between. DNA for the CDR3: TGTGCCAGCAGCCATCCAGAATCTCGCGGCTACACCTTC. Translated, it gives CASSHPESRGYTF.

V and J are TRBV2 and TRBJ1-2; no clear D. The V gene's germline CDR1 is SNHLY and CDR2 FYNNEI. The CDR3 has 14 residues. V was shortened by 3 bases and J by 0 bases, with 8 bases between the two germline ends. CDR3 DNA: TGTGCCAGCAGTGATCCCAGCGCTAACTATGGCTACACCTTC. Its translation: CASSDPSANYGYTF.

This clone was counted once. V and J are TRBV27 and TRBJ1-1; D is possibly TRBD1 (6 bases). Germline CDR1 and CDR2: MNHEY and SMNVEV (reference sequence). V shed 4 bases and J shed 6 bases, with 12 bases lying between them. This CDR3 has 13 amino acids. In DNA, the CDR3 is TGTGCCAGCAGTTACAGGGAACCTTCTGAAGCTTTCTTT. Translation: CASSYREPSEAFF.

The CDR3 DNA reads TGTGCCAGCAAGACTAGCGGGGGGTTAAATGAGCAGTTCTTC. Its protein is CASKTSGGLNEQFF. The rearrangement links TRBV7-2 to TRBJ2-1; TRBD2 matches 13 bases. Trimming removed 7 bases from V and 7 bases from J; junction bases left unmatched: 4. This CDR3 region has 14 residues. Per germline, CDR1 SGHTA and CDR2 FQGNSA.

J is TRBJ2-1 and V is TRBV2; 8 nucleotides line up with TRBD2. The V gene's germline CDR1 is SNHLY and CDR2 FYNNEI. Unmatched junction bases numbered 10, after V lost 11 bases and J lost 4 bases. This CDR3 comprises 14 residues. This CDR3 is CAVRGGRKYNEQFF. CDR3 sequence (DNA): TGTGCCGTCAGGGGCGGGAGGAAATACAATGAGCAGTTCTTC.

The genes are TRBV19 and TRBJ2-7, with 7 positions matching TRBD2. Per germline, CDR1 LNHDA and CDR2 SQIVND (reference sequence). CDR3 length: 18 amino acids. With 5 bases clipped from V and 0 bases from J, the junction kept 16 bases outside the gene matches. The CDR3 coding sequence is TGTGCCAGTAGTTTCCAGCTGACAGAGCGGGGACCCTCCTACGAGCAGTACTTC. Translation: CASSFQLTERGPSYEQYF. The full variable domain, its missing parts supplied by reference TRBV19 and TRBJ2-7, is DGGITQSPKYLFRKEGQNVTLSCEQNLNHDAMYWYRQDPGQGLRLIYYSQIVNDFQKGDIAEGYSVSREKKESFPLTVTSAQKNPTAFYLCASSFQLTERGPSYEQYFGPGTRLTVT.

The rearrangement uses TRBV10-3 and TRBJ1-2, with a possible D match to TRBD1 (6 bases). The length of the CDR3 is 14 residues. Trimming shortened V by 5 bases and J by 0 bases, and 10 bases separated the two germline ends. Germline V lookup: CDR1 ENHRY, CDR2 SYGVKD. Here the CDR3 DNA reads TGTGCCATCAGTCGACAGGAGACTAACTATGGCTACACCTTC. Protein sequence: CAISRQETNYGYTF.

V gene TRBV19 combines with J gene TRBJ1-3; D possibly corresponds to TRBD1 (5 bases). V gave up 3 bases and J gave up 4 bases, with 7 bases separating them. There are 13 residues in the CDR3. Germline loops: CDR1 LNHDA, CDR2 SQIVND (reference sequence). In nucleotides, the CDR3 is TGTGCCAGTAGTATGACAGAAGGAAACACCATATATTTT. It is translated as CASSMTEGNTIYF. The full variable domain, with the rest looked up from reference TRBV19 and TRBJ1-3, is DGGITQSPKYLFRKEGQNVTLSCEQNLNHDAMYWYRQDPGQGLRLIYYSQIVNDFQKGDIAEGYSVSREKKESFPLTVTSAQKNPTAFYLCASSMTEGNTIYFGEGSWLTVV.

This chain links TRBV18 with TRBJ2-1; 8 positions match TRBD1. The CDR3 totals 13 residues. Germline V gives CDR1 KGHSH, CDR2 LQKENI. The ends lost 5 bases at V and 9 bases at J; junction bases unmatched: 6. The CDR3 DNA reads as TGTGCCAGCTCAAGGGGACAGGAGAGTGAGCAGTTCTTC. Protein sequence: CASSRGQESEQFF.

The rearrangement uses TRBV10-3 and TRBJ1-1; 8 positions agree with TRBD1. Looked up from germline, CDR1 is ENHRY and CDR2 is SYGVKD. The CDR3 spans 13 residues. With V trimmed by 3 bases and J by 4 bases, 1 base remained unmatched. CDR3 region: CAISDGTGTEAFF. The CDR3 DNA sequence: TGTGCCATCAGTGATGGGACAGGCACTGAAGCTTTCTTT.

V is TRBV28 and J is TRBJ1-5; no firm D call. V lost 4 bases to trimming and J lost 6 bases, with 7 bases between them. The germline gives CDR1 MDHEN, CDR2 SYDVKM. The CDR3 loop spans 12 amino acids. Written as DNA, the CDR3 is TGTGCCAGCAGTTCCGGGAGTCAGCCCCAGCATTTT. It is translated as CASSSGSQPQHF.

The sample holds a few counts of this clone. The chain combines TRBV30 with TRBJ1-2; a weak D match, TRBD1 (6 bases). Trimming pared 0 bases from V and 11 bases from J, leaving 19 bases between. CDR1 GTSNPN and CDR2 SVGIG come from the germline V gene (reference sequence). CDR3 size: 14 residues. The CDR3 reads CAWSVPGGGLSYTF. In DNA form, the CDR3 reads TGTGCCTGGAGTGTGCCCGGGGGGGGGCTGTCGTACACCTTC.

This clone was seen more than once but under ten times. The CDR3 spells CASSYSGGNTGELFF. The CDR3 nucleotides are TGTGCCAGCAGCTATAGCGGGGGGAACACCGGGGAGCTGTTTTTT. The genes are TRBV7-9 and TRBJ2-2, with 9 bases that match TRBD2. The CDR3 length is 15 residues. Germline V CDR1 and CDR2: SEHNR, FQNEAQ (reference sequence). With 4 bases clipped from V and 1 base from J, the junction kept 1 base outside the gene matches. The variable domain in full, with the rest retrieved from reference TRBV7-9 and TRBJ2-2, is DTGVSQNPRHKITKRGQNVTFRCDPISEHNRLYWYRQTLGQGPEFLTYFQNEAQLEKSRLLSDRFSAERPKGSFSTLEIQRTEQGDSAMYLCASSYSGGNTGELFFGEGSRLTVL.

This chain connects TRBV7-2 to TRBJ2-3; 7 bases are a match to TRBD2. Germline values: CDR1 SGHTA, CDR2 FQGNSA. The CDR3 loop spans 17 amino acids. V was clipped by 5 bases and J by 6 bases; unmatched bases: 17. This CDR3 is CASSPPTRGVLGDTQYF. The CDR3 DNA is TGTGCCAGCAGCCCCCCCACCCGGGGGGTATTAGGGGATACGCAGTATTTT.

The table lists this clone with a few counts. This rearrangement joins TRBV12-3 or TRBV12-4 to TRBJ2-4; D gene unclear. Trimming took 3 bases from V and 7 from J, leaving 7 bases between them. This CDR3 contains 12 residues. CDR3 region: CASSFSSNIQYF. In DNA, the CDR3 is TGTGCCAGCAGTTTTTCCTCGAACATTCAGTACTTC.

The V gene is TRBV3-1 (or the pseudogene TRBV3-2), the J gene TRBJ1-3; 8 bases align to TRBD1. This CDR3 is built from 15 residues. Germline-derived CDR1 and CDR2 are LGHDT and YNNKEL (reference sequence). V trimming: 2 bases; J trimming: 1 base; junction bases outside the gene matches: 1. CDR3: CASSQRTGSGNTIYF. In DNA, the CDR3 is TGTGCCAGCAGCCAACGGACAGGGTCTGGAAACACCATATATTTT.

The gene calls are TRBV6-5 and TRBJ1-5; D perhaps matches TRBD1 (5 bases). The germline V gene encodes CDR1 MNHEY and CDR2 SVGAGI. V was trimmed by 4 bases and J by 7 bases, leaving 11 bases between them. There are 13 residues in the CDR3. The chain's CDR3 is CASSSQGSQPQHF. The CDR3, as DNA: TGTGCCAGCAGTTCCCAGGGAAGCCAGCCCCAGCATTTT.

CDR3 in amino acids: CASSQEGDRGNIQYF. As DNA, the CDR3 is TGCGCCAGCAGCCAAGAAGGGGACAGGGGAAACATTCAGTACTTC. The rearrangement links TRBV4-1 to TRBJ2-4; 10 nucleotides agree with TRBD1. CDR1 and CDR2 from the germline V gene are MGHRA and YSYEKL. V lost 0 bases to trimming and J lost 6 bases; unmatched junction nucleotides: 2. The CDR3 consists of 15 residues.

The chain is built from TRBV2 and TRBJ2-5; 9 bases agree with TRBD2. Germline trimming cut 5 bases from V and 13 bases from J; bases unmatched to any gene: 5. The CDR3 is 11 residues long. From germline, CDR1 is SNHLY and CDR2 FYNNEI. The CDR3 loop is CASSPGLARYF. The DNA for the CDR3 is TGTGCCAGCAGTCCAGGACTAGCGCGGTACTTC.

This rearrangement joins TRBV10-2 to TRBJ1-1, with TRBD1 matching over 8 bases. The CDR3 covers 15 residues. Germline V CDR1 and CDR2: WSHSY, SAAADI. V lost 8 bases and J lost 1; bases outside the gene matches: 9. The CDR3 spells CASLRTGYKNTEAFF. For the CDR3, the DNA is TGCGCCAGCCTTCGGACAGGGTATAAGAACACTGAAGCTTTCTTT.

The chain uses TRBV6-6 and TRBJ2-7; 8 bases line up with TRBD1. J was trimmed by 3 bases and V by 2 bases; bases with no gene match: 3. The CDR3 extends over 14 amino acids. Germline-derived CDR1 and CDR2 are MNHNY and SVGAGI (reference sequence). CDR3 sequence: CASSYADRGYEQYV. CDR3 coding DNA: TGTGCCAGCAGTTACGCTGACAGGGGCTACGAGCAGTACGTC.

The V call is TRBV10-3, the J call TRBJ1-5; D not certain. CDR3 length equals 13 residues. V shed 8 bases and J shed 4 bases, with 12 bases lying between them. Germline loops: CDR1 ENHRY, CDR2 SYGVKD. The CDR3 DNA reads as TGTGCCATCGCGTCCGCGGGGAATCAGCCCCAGCATTTT. This translates into CAIASAGNQPQHF.

The J gene is TRBJ1-5, the V gene TRBV12-3 or TRBV12-4; 8 nucleotides agree with TRBD1. The trim removed 8 bases at V and 11 bases at J, leaving 5 bases unmatched. The CDR3 runs 11 residues. The CDR3 nucleotides are TGTGCCAGCGCAGGGGGCAAGGCCCAGCATTTT. Translated: CASAGGKAQHF.

The chain employs TRBV3-1 (or the pseudogene TRBV3-2) and TRBJ2-7; 10 positions match TRBD1. The CDR3 is 15 amino acids. Per the germline V gene, CDR1 is LGHDT and CDR2 is YNNKEL (reference sequence). Trimming cost V 3 bases and J 3 bases; bases outside gene matches: 5. DNA for the CDR3: TGTGCCAGCAGCCACAGGACAGGGGGGATCTACGAGCAGTACTTC. Its translation is CASSHRTGGIYEQYF.